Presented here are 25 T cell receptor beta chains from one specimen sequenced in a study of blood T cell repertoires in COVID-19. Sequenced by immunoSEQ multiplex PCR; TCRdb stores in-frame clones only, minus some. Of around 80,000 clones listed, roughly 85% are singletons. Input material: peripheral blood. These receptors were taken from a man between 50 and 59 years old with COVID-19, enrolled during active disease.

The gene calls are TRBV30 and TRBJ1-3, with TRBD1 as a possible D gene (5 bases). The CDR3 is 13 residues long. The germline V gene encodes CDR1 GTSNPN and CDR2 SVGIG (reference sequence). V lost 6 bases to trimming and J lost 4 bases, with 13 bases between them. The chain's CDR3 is CACAGTKGNTIYF. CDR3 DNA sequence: TGTGCCTGTGCCGGGACTAAGGGAAACACCATATATTTT.

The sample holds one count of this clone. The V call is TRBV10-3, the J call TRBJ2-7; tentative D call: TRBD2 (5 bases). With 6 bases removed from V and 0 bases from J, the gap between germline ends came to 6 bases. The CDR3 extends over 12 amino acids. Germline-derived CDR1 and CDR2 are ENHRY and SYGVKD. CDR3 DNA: TGTGCCATCAGCGGGGACTCCTACGAGCAGTACTTC. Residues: CAISGDSYEQYF.

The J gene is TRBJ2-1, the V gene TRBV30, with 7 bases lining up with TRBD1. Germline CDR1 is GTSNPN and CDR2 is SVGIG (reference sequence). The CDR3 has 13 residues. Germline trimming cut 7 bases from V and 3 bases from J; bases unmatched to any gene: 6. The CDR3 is CASKGQNYNEQFF. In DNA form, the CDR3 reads TGTGCCTCGAAGGGACAGAACTACAATGAGCAGTTCTTC.

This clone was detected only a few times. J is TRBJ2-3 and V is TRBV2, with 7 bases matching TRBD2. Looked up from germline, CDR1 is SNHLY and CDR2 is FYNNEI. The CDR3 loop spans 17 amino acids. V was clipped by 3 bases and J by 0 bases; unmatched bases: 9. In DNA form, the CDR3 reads TGTGCCAGCAGTGATTCCCGGGACTACCAAAGCACAGATACGCAGTATTTT. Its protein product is CASSDSRDYQSTDTQYF.

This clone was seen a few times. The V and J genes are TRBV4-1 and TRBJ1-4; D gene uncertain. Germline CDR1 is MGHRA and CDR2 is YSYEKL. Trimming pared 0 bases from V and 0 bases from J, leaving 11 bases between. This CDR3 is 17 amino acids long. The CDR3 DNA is TGCGCCAGCAGCCAAGAGTCTCCAGTTGCAACTAATGAAAAACTGTTTTTT. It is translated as CASSQESPVATNEKLFF.

The CDR3 region has the DNA TGTGCCACCAGTGGTAACACCGGGACAGGAGATGATGGCTACACCTTC. It encodes CATSGNTGTGDDGYTF. The rearrangement links TRBV24-1 to TRBJ1-2; 8 bases align to TRBD1. V gave up 5 bases and J gave up 6 bases; unmatched junction bases: 13. Germline V gene lookup returns CDR1 KGHDR and CDR2 SFDVKD. The CDR3 is made up of 16 amino acids.

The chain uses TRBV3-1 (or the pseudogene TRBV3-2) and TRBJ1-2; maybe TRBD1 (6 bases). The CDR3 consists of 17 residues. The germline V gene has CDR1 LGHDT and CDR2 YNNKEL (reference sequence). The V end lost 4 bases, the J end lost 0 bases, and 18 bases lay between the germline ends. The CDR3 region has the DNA TGTGCCAGCAGCCGAAGTTCGGCAGGGGACACTAACTATGGCTACACCTTC. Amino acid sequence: CASSRSSAGDTNYGYTF.

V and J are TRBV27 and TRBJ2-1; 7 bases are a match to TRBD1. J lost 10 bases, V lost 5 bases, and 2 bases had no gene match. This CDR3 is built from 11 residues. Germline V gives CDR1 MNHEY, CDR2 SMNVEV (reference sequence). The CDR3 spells CASSLGQEQFF. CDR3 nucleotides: TGTGCCAGCAGTCTGGGACAGGAGCAGTTCTTC.

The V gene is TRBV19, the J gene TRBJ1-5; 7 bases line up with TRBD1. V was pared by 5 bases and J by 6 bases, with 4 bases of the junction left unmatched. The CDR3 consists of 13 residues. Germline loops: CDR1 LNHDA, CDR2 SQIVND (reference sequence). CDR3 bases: TGTGCCAGTAGTCCAGGGGGAGGTCAGCCCCAGCATTTT. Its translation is CASSPGGGQPQHF.

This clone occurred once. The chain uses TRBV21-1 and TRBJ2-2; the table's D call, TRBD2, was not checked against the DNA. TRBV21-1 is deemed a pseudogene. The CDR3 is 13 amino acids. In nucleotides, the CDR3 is TGTGCCAGCAGCAGGGAGGCCACCGGGGAGCTGTTTTTT. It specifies CASSREATGELFF.

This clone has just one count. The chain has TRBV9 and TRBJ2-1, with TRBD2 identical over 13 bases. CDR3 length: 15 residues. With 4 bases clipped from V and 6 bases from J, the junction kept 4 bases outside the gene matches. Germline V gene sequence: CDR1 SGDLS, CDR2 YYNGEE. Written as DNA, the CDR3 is TGTGCCAGCAGCACGCGGACTAGCGGGAGCAATGAGCAGTTCTTC. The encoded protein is CASSTRTSGSNEQFF.

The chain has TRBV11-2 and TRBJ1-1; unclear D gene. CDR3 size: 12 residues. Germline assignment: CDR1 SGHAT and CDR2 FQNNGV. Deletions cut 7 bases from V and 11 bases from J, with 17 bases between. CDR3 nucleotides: TGTGCCAGCACCCCTTCGGGAGGTTTCGCTTTCTTT. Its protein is CASTPSGGFAFF.

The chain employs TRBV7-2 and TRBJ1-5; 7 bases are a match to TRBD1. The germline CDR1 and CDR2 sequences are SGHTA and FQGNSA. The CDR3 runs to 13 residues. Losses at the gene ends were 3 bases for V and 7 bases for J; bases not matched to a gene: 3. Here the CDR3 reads CASSFQQGQPQHF. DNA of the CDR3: TGTGCCAGCAGCTTCCAACAGGGGCAGCCCCAGCATTTT.

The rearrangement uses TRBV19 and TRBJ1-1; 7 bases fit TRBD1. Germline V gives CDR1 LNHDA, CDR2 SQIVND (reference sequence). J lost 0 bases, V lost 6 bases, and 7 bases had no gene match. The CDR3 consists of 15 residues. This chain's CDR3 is CASRVQGQLNTEAFF. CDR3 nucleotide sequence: TGTGCCAGTAGGGTCCAGGGACAGCTGAACACTGAAGCTTTCTTT.

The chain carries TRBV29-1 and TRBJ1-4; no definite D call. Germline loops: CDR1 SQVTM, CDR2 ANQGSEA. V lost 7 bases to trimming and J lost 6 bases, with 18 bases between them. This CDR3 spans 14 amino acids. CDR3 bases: TGCAGCGCCTCCCTCTTCGTTGGAGATGAAAAACTGTTTTTT. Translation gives CSASLFVGDEKLFF.

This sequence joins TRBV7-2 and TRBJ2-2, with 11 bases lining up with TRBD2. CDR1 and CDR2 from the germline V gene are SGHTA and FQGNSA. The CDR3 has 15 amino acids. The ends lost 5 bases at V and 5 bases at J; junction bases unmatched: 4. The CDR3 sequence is CASSPTSGRTGELFF. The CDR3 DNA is TGTGCCAGCAGCCCTACTAGCGGGAGAACCGGGGAGCTGTTTTTT.

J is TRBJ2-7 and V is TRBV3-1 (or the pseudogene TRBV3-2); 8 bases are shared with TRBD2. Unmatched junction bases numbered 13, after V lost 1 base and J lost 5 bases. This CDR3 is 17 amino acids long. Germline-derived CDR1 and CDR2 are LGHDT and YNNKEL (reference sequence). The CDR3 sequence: CASSQGILGTRNDEQYF. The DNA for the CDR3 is TGTGCCAGCAGCCAAGGAATTCTCGGGACTAGGAATGACGAGCAGTACTTC.

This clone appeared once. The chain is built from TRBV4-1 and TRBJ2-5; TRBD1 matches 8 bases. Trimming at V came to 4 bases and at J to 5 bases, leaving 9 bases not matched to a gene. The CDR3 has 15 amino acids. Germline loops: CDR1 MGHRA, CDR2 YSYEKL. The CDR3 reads CASSRTGTTKETQYF. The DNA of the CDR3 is TGCGCCAGCAGCCGGACAGGGACGACCAAGGAGACCCAGTACTTC.

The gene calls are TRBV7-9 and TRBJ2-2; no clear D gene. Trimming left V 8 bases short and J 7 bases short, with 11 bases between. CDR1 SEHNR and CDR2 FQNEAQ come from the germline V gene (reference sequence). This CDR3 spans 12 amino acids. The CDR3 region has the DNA TGTGCCAGCCTCCCGGAGAGCGGGGAGCTGTTTTTT. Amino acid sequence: CASLPESGELFF.

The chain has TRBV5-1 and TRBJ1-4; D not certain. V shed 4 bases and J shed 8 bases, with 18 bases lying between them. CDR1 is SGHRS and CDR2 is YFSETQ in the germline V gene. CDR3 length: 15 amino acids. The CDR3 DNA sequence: TGCGCCAGCAGCCCGACCTCGGGAACGGGGGAAAAACTGTTTTTT. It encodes CASSPTSGTGEKLFF.

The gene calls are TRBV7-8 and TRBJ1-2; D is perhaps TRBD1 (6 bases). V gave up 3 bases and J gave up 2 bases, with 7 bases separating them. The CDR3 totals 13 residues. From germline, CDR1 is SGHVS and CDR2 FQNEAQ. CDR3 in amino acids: CASSLDSNYGYTF. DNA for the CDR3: TGTGCCAGCAGCTTGGACAGCAACTATGGCTACACCTTC. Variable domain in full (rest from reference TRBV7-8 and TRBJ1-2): GAGVSQSPRYKVAKRGQDVALRCDPISGHVSLFWYQQALGQGPEFLTYFQNEAQLDKSGLPSDRFFAERPEGSVSTLKIQRTQQEDSAVYLCASSLDSNYGYTFGSGTRLTVV.

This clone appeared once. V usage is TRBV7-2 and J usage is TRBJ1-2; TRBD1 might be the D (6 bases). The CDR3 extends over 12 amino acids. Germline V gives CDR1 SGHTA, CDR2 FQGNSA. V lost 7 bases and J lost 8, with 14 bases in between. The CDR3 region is CASTVGTRGYTF. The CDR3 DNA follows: TGTGCCAGCACTGTGGGGACAAGAGGCTACACCTTC.

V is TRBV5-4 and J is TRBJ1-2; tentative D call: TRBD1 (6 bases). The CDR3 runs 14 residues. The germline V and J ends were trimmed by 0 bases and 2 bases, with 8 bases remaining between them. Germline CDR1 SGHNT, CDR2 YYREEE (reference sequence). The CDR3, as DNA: TGTGCCAGCAGCTTGGGACAGGAGAACTATGGCTACACCTTC. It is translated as CASSLGQENYGYTF.

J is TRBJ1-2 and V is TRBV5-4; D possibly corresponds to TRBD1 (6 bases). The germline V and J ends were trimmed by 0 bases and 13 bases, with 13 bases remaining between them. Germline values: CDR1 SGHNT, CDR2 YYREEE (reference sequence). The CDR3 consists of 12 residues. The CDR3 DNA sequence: TGTGCCAGCAGCTTGGCGGGGGGGGCTGCCACCTTC. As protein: CASSLAGGAATF.

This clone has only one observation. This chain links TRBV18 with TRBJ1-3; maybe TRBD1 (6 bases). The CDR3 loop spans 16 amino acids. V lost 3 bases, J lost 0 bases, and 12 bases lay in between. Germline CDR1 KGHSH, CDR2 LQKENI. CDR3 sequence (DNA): TGTGCCAGCTCACCGGCCAGGGGTAACTCTGGAAACACCATATATTTT. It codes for CASSPARGNSGNTIYF.